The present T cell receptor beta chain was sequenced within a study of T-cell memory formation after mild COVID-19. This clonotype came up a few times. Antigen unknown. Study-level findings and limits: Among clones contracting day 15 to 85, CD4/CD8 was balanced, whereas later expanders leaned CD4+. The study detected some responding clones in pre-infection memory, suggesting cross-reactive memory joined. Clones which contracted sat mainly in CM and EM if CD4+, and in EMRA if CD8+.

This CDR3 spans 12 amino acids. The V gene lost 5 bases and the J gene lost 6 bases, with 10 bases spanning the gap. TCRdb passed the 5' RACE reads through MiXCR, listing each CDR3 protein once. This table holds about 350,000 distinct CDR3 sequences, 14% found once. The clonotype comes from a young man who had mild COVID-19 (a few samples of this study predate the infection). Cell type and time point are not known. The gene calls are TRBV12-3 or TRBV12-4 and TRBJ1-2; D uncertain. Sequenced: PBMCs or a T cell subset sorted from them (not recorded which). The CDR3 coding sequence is TGTGCCAGCAGTGAGGTGGGCCATGGCTACACCTTC. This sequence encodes CASSEVGHGYTF.